The TCR beta chain described here comes from a study of PD-L1 blockade in urothelial cancer. Across the study: At some point between 2013 and 2014 therapy began: atezolizumab 1,200 mg intravenously every 3 weeks. Per blood sample, T cells had a median of around 140,000.

As to this clone: As yet, its antigen is unknown.

Germline CDR1 is KGHSH and CDR2 is LQKENI. The CDR3 is 14 residues long. Trimming removed 6 bases from V and 5 bases from J, with 16 bases in between. TCRdb keeps only in-frame clones here, not all; method: immunoSEQ multiplex PCR. The sample has around 100,000 clones, 70% to 90% seen once. Broader study findings: Tumor-associated TCR clones expanded more in blood at 3 weeks in patients with durable benefit. Sub-median blood TCR clonality before treatment predicted longer survival.

This sequence originates from a man aged 50-60 years with urothelial cancer. The chain carries TRBV18 and TRBJ2-5; TRBD1 is a possible D gene (5 bases). The sample here was PBMCs, taken around atezolizumab (anti-PD-L1) treatment. The CDR3 here is CASSQIWGWETQYF. The CDR3 coding sequence is TGTGCCAGCTCGCAAATATGGGGCTGGGAGACCCAGTACTTC.